These 16 T cell receptor beta chains were all obtained from the same sample, sequenced in a study of regulatory T cells in long-lasting Graves disease. Arm-PCR of CDR3 regions and iRepertoire HTBI primers were used to build TCR beta libraries. TCRdb re-called the multiplex PCR reads through MiXCR, storing one row per CDR3 protein. The data contain approximately 400,000 distinct CDR3 sequences, around 21% of them singletons. Time point reported: persistent/refractory GD, antithyroid drugs over 5 years with positive TRAb. With RNA extracted from PBMCs as input, the TCR library was made. The sample was peripheral blood mononuclear cells (PBMCs), taken when the disease was refractory, from a patient treated with antithyroid drugs. The receptors originated from a female donor with Graves disease.

This clonotype occurred a few times. The chain links TRBV5-6 to TRBJ1-3, with D uncertain. The CDR3 is 15 amino acids. Germline values: CDR1 SGHDT, CDR2 YYEEEE. V was pared by 4 bases and J by 4 bases, with 15 bases between. CDR3 amino acids: CASSPTDSRGNTIYF. CDR3 in DNA: TGTGCCAGCAGCCCCACAGACTCCCGGGGAAACACCATATATTTT.

The rearrangement links TRBV28 to TRBJ2-2; D remains ambiguous. This CDR3 comprises 13 residues. V was pared by 6 bases and J by 6 bases, with 11 bases between. The germline V gene encodes CDR1 MDHEN and CDR2 SYDVKM. CDR3 in DNA: TGTGCCAGCAGCGATCTAGGACCCGGGGAGCTGTTTTTT. This codes for CASSDLGPGELFF.

The chain couples TRBV6-1 to TRBJ2-5, with 8 nucleotides matching TRBD2. The end of the DNA fits TRBJ2-1 better, so the J call may be wrong. The germline CDR1 and CDR2 sequences are MNHNS and SASEGT. CDR3 length equals 15 residues. The DNA for the CDR3 is TGTGCCAGCAGTCACACGGGCGGGACTAGCAATGAGCAGTTCTTC. This gives the protein CASSHTGGTSNEQFF.

This clonotype was found a few times. The chain is built from TRBV24-1 and TRBJ1-2, with D unresolved. Germline V gives CDR1 KGHDR, CDR2 SFDVKD. Trimming shortened V by 4 bases and J by 4 bases, and 12 bases separated the two germline ends. The CDR3 totals 14 residues. CDR3 DNA: TGTGCCACCAGTGAGTCCTCGAAGAGCTATGGCTACACCTTC. Protein product: CATSESSKSYGYTF.

This clonotype showed up many times. The chain combines TRBV6-1 with TRBJ1-5, with 7 bases fitting TRBD1. Trimming removed 6 bases from V and 5 bases from J; junction bases left unmatched: 7. The CDR3 contains 14 residues. Germline V gene lookup returns CDR1 MNHNS and CDR2 SASEGT. CDR3 sequence reads: CASSVTGQYQPQHF. The CDR3 DNA reads TGTGCCAGCAGCGTCACGGGACAGTATCAGCCCCAGCATTTT.

This clonotype was seen repeatedly, ten times or more. This rearrangement joins TRBV7-2 to TRBJ2-5, with D perhaps TRBD2 (6 bases). The CDR3 is 14 amino acids. The V gene's germline CDR1 is SGHTA and CDR2 FQGNSA. Trimming removed 6 bases at V and 3 bases at J, with 14 bases between. The CDR3 DNA follows: TGTGCCAGCAGGTATTATGGGACTGAAGAGACCCAGTACTTC. This sequence encodes CASRYYGTEETQYF. The full variable domain, completed using reference TRBV7-2 and TRBJ2-5, is GAGVSQSPSNKVTEKGKDVELRCDPISGHTALYWYRQSLGQGLEFLIYFQGNSAPDKSGLPSDRFSAERTGGSVSTLTIQRTQQEDSAVYLCASRYYGTEETQYFGPGTRLLVL.

This clonotype was seen ten or more times. The chain is built from TRBV20-1 and TRBJ1-6; TRBD1 might be the D (6 bases). This CDR3 has 13 amino acids. Germline assignment: CDR1 DFQATT and CDR2 SNEGSKA (reference sequence). CDR3 DNA: TGCGGACAAAGGGCTCCAGGGGATTCACCCCTCCACTTT. This translates into CGQRAPGDSPLHF.

There are many counts of this clonotype. The CDR3 DNA sequence: TGCAGCGTTGAGGGGGATCGGTTCTCCGAGCAGTACTTC. This encodes CSVEGDRFSEQYF. The chain is built from TRBV29-1 and TRBJ2-7; TRBD1 or TRBD2 may be the D gene (5 bases each). CDR1 and CDR2 (germline): SQVTM, ANQGSEA. The V and J ends lost 3 bases and 6 bases respectively, with 15 bases between them. The CDR3 length is 13 residues.

V is TRBV20-1 and J is TRBJ2-7, with 7 bases identical to TRBD1. The CDR3 has 12 amino acids. Germline values: CDR1 DFQATT, CDR2 SNEGSKA (reference sequence). With V trimmed by 5 bases and J by 3 bases, 4 bases remained unmatched. CDR3 in amino acids: CSARDSHYEQYF. CDR3 coding DNA: TGCAGTGCTCGGGACAGTCACTACGAGCAGTACTTC.

This clonotype has a handful of counts. The CDR3 region is CASSSGRTEAFF. The CDR3 region has the DNA TGTGCCAGCAGCTCCGGGAGGACTGAAGCTTTCTTT. The V call is TRBV7-9, the J call TRBJ1-1; no clear D gene. Trimming took off 4 bases at V and 5 bases at J, with 8 bases between the two ends. The CDR3 runs to 12 residues. Germline values: CDR1 SEHNR, CDR2 FQNEAQ (reference sequence).

This clonotype was picked up a small number of times. The chain couples TRBV11-2 to TRBJ1-3; 7 nucleotides agree with TRBD1. V lost 2 bases and J lost 2; bases outside the gene matches: 3. CDR1 and CDR2 from the germline V gene are SGHAT and FQNNGV. The CDR3 has 15 residues. CDR3: CASSLTGEPGNTIYF. In DNA form, the CDR3 reads TGTGCCAGCAGCTTAACAGGGGAACCTGGAAACACCATATATTTT.

The sample holds many counts of this clonotype. The chain uses TRBV6-5 and TRBJ2-5; D is perhaps TRBD1 (6 bases). The germline V gene encodes CDR1 MNHEY and CDR2 SVGAGI. The CDR3 runs to 16 residues. Trimming left V 2 bases short and J 3 bases short, with 16 bases between. The CDR3: CASSYGGGRLEETQYF. CDR3 nucleotide sequence: TGTGCCAGCAGTTACGGTGGGGGCCGTTTGGAAGAGACCCAGTACTTC.

The chain has TRBV19 and TRBJ2-1, with D perhaps matching TRBD2 (5 bases). Germline CDR1 and CDR2: LNHDA and SQIVND (reference sequence). This CDR3 is 15 amino acids long. Trimming left V 1 base short and J 0 bases short, with 7 bases between. The DNA for the CDR3 is TGTGCCAGTAGTATAGCGGGGTACTCCTACAATGAGCAGTTCTTC. As protein: CASSIAGYSYNEQFF.

This clonotype was observed at least ten times. The chain joins TRBV7-2 to TRBJ1-5; D unresolved. The ends were cut back, 1 base at V and 6 bases at J, with 4 bases in the middle. CDR1 SGHTA and CDR2 FQGNSA come from the germline V gene. The CDR3 contains 12 residues. In nucleotides, the CDR3 is TGTGCCAGCAGCTTAGGGTTTCAGCCCCAGCATTTT. This encodes CASSLGFQPQHF. Together with reference TRBV7-2 and TRBJ1-5, the CDR3 gives the full variable domain: GAGVSQSPSNKVTEKGKDVELRCDPISGHTALYWYRQSLGQGLEFLIYFQGNSAPDKSGLPSDRFSAERTGGSVSTLTIQRTQQEDSAVYLCASSLGFQPQHFGDGTRLSIL.

This clonotype occurred a few times. The V gene is TRBV10-3, the J gene TRBJ2-5, with D unclear. Per germline, CDR1 ENHRY and CDR2 SYGVKD. Trimming removed 0 bases at V and 2 bases at J, with 19 bases between. This CDR3 has 18 residues. CDR3 in DNA: TGTGCCATCAGTGAGTCGACGTCTAACCTGAAAAAACAAGAGACCCAGTACTTC. It translates to CAISESTSNLKKQETQYF.

In its sample, this clonotype was seen a few times. This rearrangement joins TRBV6-5 to TRBJ1-5; perhaps TRBD1 as D (5 bases). Germline assignment: CDR1 MNHEY and CDR2 SVGAGI. Trimming shortened V by 2 bases and J by 3 bases, and 11 bases separated the two germline ends. This CDR3 has 15 amino acids. As DNA, the CDR3 is TGTGCCAGCAGTTACAGGGGCGGGATCAATCAGCCCCAGCATTTT. It yields the protein CASSYRGGINQPQHF.